Listed here are 31 T cell receptor beta chains from one sample, sequenced in a study of blood T cell repertoires in COVID-19. The table came from immunoSEQ multiplex PCR; TCRdb's copy has only in-frame clones and leaves some out. The table records around 400,000 clones, over 75% of them present only once. The material sequenced was peripheral blood. These receptors were obtained from an older woman with COVID-19, enrolled during active disease.

The J gene is TRBJ2-3, the V gene TRBV10-3; 11 bases are a match to TRBD2. The CDR3 totals 15 residues. Germline-derived CDR1 and CDR2 are ENHRY and SYGVKD. V was clipped by 3 bases and J by 8 bases; unmatched bases: 7. The CDR3 DNA reads TGTGCCATCAGTGATCATAGCGGGGGGGCGGGTACGCAGTATTTT. It yields the protein CAISDHSGGAGTQYF.

The V and J genes are TRBV15 and TRBJ2-7; unclear D gene. CDR1 LNHNV and CDR2 YYDKDF come from the germline V gene (reference sequence). The ends were cut back, 0 bases at V and 0 bases at J, with 9 bases in the middle. This CDR3 contains 15 residues. CDR3 DNA: TGTGCCACCAGCAGAGAACAGTCGAGCTCCTACGAGCAGTACTTC. Translation gives CATSREQSSSYEQYF.

The V gene is TRBV6-6, the J gene TRBJ2-1; perhaps TRBD1 as D (6 bases). The V gene's germline CDR1 is MNHNY and CDR2 SVGAGI (reference sequence). V lost 4 bases to trimming and J lost 7 bases, with 17 bases between them. CDR3 length: 15 amino acids. This chain's CDR3 is CASSFGTPRGNEQFF. CDR3 nucleotide sequence: TGTGCCAGCAGTTTCGGGACCCCCAGGGGAAATGAGCAGTTCTTC.

This chain connects TRBV11-2 to TRBJ2-2, with 10 bases lining up with TRBD1. Looked up from germline, CDR1 is SGHAT and CDR2 is FQNNGV. This CDR3 comprises 16 residues. V lost 5 bases to trimming and J lost 5 bases; unmatched junction nucleotides: 8. CDR3 amino acids: CASSRPRDRGTGELFF. The CDR3 region has the DNA TGTGCCAGCAGCCGCCCCCGGGACAGGGGAACCGGGGAGCTGTTTTTT.

The chain recombines TRBV5-1 with TRBJ1-1, with 7 bases lining up with TRBD1. There are 15 residues in the CDR3. Trimming cost V 1 base and J 4 bases; bases outside gene matches: 7. Germline CDR1 SGHRS, CDR2 YFSETQ. CDR3 nucleotide sequence: TGCGCCAGCAGCTTGAAGGGGGCGCTAGGCACTGAAGCTTTCTTT. Translating gives CASSLKGALGTEAFF.

CDR3 sequence (DNA): TGTGCCAGTAGTATCTCCGGGACAGGGGAAGAGACCCAGTACTTC. Translation gives CASSISGTGEETQYF. The rearrangement uses TRBV19 and TRBJ2-5, with 10 bases aligning to TRBD1. Germline V gene lookup returns CDR1 LNHDA and CDR2 SQIVND (reference sequence). The CDR3 loop spans 15 amino acids. J was trimmed by 3 bases and V by 3 bases; bases with no gene match: 4.

The chain links TRBV10-1 to TRBJ2-1, with D possibly being TRBD1 (5 bases). V was pared by 6 bases and J by 0 bases, with 15 bases between. This CDR3 contains 16 residues. The germline CDR1 and CDR2 sequences are WNHNN and SYGVQD (reference sequence). Here the CDR3 reads CASSDQGVSSYNEQFF. CDR3 nucleotide sequence: TGCGCCAGCAGCGATCAGGGTGTAAGCTCCTACAATGAGCAGTTCTTC.

This chain joins TRBV5-4 and TRBJ2-5; maybe TRBD2 (5 bases). The germline V and J ends were trimmed by 1 base and 5 bases, with 24 bases remaining between them. This CDR3 contains 18 residues. Germline V CDR1 and CDR2: SGHNT, YYREEE (reference sequence). The CDR3 coding sequence is TGTGCCAGCAGCTTGAGGGAGATAGCGAACCTCCAGGCGGAGACCCAGTACTTC. Translated, it gives CASSLREIANLQAETQYF. The whole variable domain, remainder taken from reference TRBV5-4 and TRBJ2-5, is ETGVTQSPTHLIKTRGQQVTLRCSSQSGHNTVSWYQQALGQGPQFIFQYYREEENGRGNFPPRFSGLQFPNYSSELNVNALELDDSALYLCASSLREIANLQAETQYFGPGTRLLVL.

The V and J genes are TRBV5-1 and TRBJ2-3, with TRBD1 matching over 8 bases. V trimming: 0 bases; J trimming: 5 bases; junction bases outside the gene matches: 2. Germline V gives CDR1 SGHRS, CDR2 YFSETQ. The CDR3 is 14 amino acids. The DNA of the CDR3 is TGCGCCAGCAGCTTGGACAGGGGGAGAGATACGCAGTATTTT. Translating gives CASSLDRGRDTQYF.

The V gene is TRBV6-6, the J gene TRBJ1-5; no firm D call. Trimming pared 6 bases from V and 0 bases from J, leaving 12 bases between. The germline V gene encodes CDR1 MNHNY and CDR2 SVGAGI (reference sequence). This CDR3 spans 15 amino acids. The CDR3 here is CASREPFLSNQPQHF. CDR3 in DNA: TGTGCCAGCAGGGAGCCGTTTCTTAGCAATCAGCCCCAGCATTTT.

This rearrangement joins TRBV6-5 to TRBJ1-3, with a weak D call TRBD1 (6 bases). From germline, CDR1 is MNHEY and CDR2 SVGAGI. Trimming shortened V by 6 bases and J by 2 bases, and 11 bases separated the two germline ends. The CDR3 runs to 14 residues. The CDR3 spells CASSRGNTGNTIYF. Written as DNA, the CDR3 is TGTGCCAGCAGCAGGGGTAACACTGGAAACACCATATATTTT.

This chain uses TRBV4-2 with TRBJ2-7; D remains unclear. The CDR3 has 12 amino acids. From germline, CDR1 is LGHNA and CDR2 YNFKEQ. V lost 0 bases to trimming and J lost 3 bases, with 3 bases between them. Here the CDR3 reads CASSQDLYEQYF. CDR3 DNA sequence: TGTGCCAGCAGCCAAGATCTCTACGAGCAGTACTTC.

V and J are TRBV6-6 and TRBJ1-1; the D is unclear. Deletions cut 7 bases from V and 4 bases from J, with 13 bases between. Germline CDR1 MNHNY, CDR2 SVGAGI (reference sequence). CDR3 length equals 13 residues. The CDR3 region is CASTRGVGTEAFF. DNA of the CDR3: TGTGCCAGCACCAGAGGCGTGGGCACTGAAGCTTTCTTT.

This chain joins TRBV6-6 and TRBJ1-3; perhaps TRBD1 as D (6 bases). Germline CDR1 is MNHNY and CDR2 is SVGAGI (reference sequence). The CDR3 length is 14 residues. Trimming stripped 2 bases from V and 7 bases from J, with 12 bases between. CDR3 sequence: CASSYGQIPNTIYF. CDR3 DNA: TGTGCCAGCAGTTACGGACAGATACCCAACACCATATATTTT.

The chain is built from TRBV4-2 and TRBJ1-5; D not resolved. Per the germline V gene, CDR1 is LGHNA and CDR2 is YNFKEQ. The CDR3 loop spans 15 amino acids. V lost 0 bases, J lost 5 bases, and 11 bases lay in between. The CDR3 loop is CASSQDWAVDQPQHF. The CDR3 DNA reads TGTGCCAGCAGCCAAGATTGGGCAGTAGATCAGCCCCAGCATTTT.

Of note for this clone: Other DNA sequences in this specimen translate into the identical CDR3. This sequence joins TRBV9 and TRBJ2-1, with TRBD1 identical over 7 bases. This CDR3 has 15 residues. Germline loops: CDR1 SGDLS, CDR2 YYNGEE. With 5 bases clipped from V and 3 bases from J, the junction kept 8 bases outside the gene matches. DNA of the CDR3: TGTGCCAGCAGTTCTACCGGGACAGTCTACAATGAGCAGTTCTTC. Protein: CASSSTGTVYNEQFF.

The gene calls are TRBV19 and TRBJ1-1; D gene unclear. V lost 4 bases and J lost 1, with 7 bases in between. Per the germline V gene, CDR1 is LNHDA and CDR2 is SQIVND (reference sequence). CDR3 length: 13 residues. CDR3 region: CASSTGKNTEAFF. The CDR3 DNA sequence: TGTGCCAGTAGTACAGGAAAGAACACTGAAGCTTTCTTT.

The gene calls are TRBV6-5 and TRBJ1-6, with no clear D. Trimming left V 0 bases short and J 8 bases short, with 14 bases between. The germline CDR1 and CDR2 sequences are MNHEY and SVGAGI. The CDR3 extends over 16 amino acids. CDR3 DNA sequence: TGTGCCAGCAGTTACTCGATACTAAAGAGGGATTCACCCCTCCACTTT. Protein product: CASSYSILKRDSPLHF.

V is TRBV5-1 and J is TRBJ2-3, with a possible D match to TRBD1 (6 bases). Between the trimmed V and J ends, which lost 2 bases and 1 base, there was a span of 11 bases. Germline loops: CDR1 SGHRS, CDR2 YFSETQ. The CDR3 is 15 residues long. Written as DNA, the CDR3 is TGCGCCAGCAGCTTTAATCCAGGGGGCACAGATACGCAGTATTTT. It translates to CASSFNPGGTDTQYF.

The J gene is TRBJ2-3, the V gene TRBV5-6; 13 nucleotides line up with TRBD2. The germline V gene encodes CDR1 SGHDT and CDR2 YYEEEE. Germline trimming cut 6 bases from V and 3 bases from J; bases unmatched to any gene: 7. CDR3 length: 16 residues. Here the CDR3 DNA reads TGTGCCAGCACCTTTCGGACTAGCGGGGGAACAGATACGCAGTATTTT. Residues: CASTFRTSGGTDTQYF. Using reference TRBV5-6 and TRBJ2-3 for the parts outside the CDR3, the full variable domain is DAGVTQSPTHLIKTRGQQVTLRCSPKSGHDTVSWYQQALGQGPQFIFQYYEEEERQRGNFPDRFSGHQFPNYSSELNVNALLLGDSALYLCASTFRTSGGTDTQYFGPGTRLTVL.

The chain links TRBV7-3 to TRBJ2-7; D is unresolved. Trimming left V 0 bases short and J 3 bases short, with 6 bases between. From germline, CDR1 is SGHTA and CDR2 FQGTGA. This CDR3 contains 13 residues. The CDR3 reads CASSLTNGYEQYF. The CDR3, as DNA: TGTGCCAGCAGCTTAACTAACGGCTACGAGCAGTACTTC.

This clone was found once. The chain uses TRBV5-1 and TRBJ1-2; TRBD1 agrees at 9 bases. From germline, CDR1 is SGHRS and CDR2 YFSETQ. The CDR3 totals 15 residues. With V trimmed by 4 bases and J by 7 bases, 11 bases remained unmatched. CDR3 nucleotides: TGCGCCAGCAGCGGAACACAGGGGGCTAGAAGTGGCTACACCTTC. It is translated as CASSGTQGARSGYTF.

The chain is built from TRBV3-1 (or the pseudogene TRBV3-2) and TRBJ1-1, with 10 nucleotides matching TRBD1. From germline, CDR1 is LGHDT and CDR2 YNNKEL (reference sequence). Trimming at V came to 3 bases and at J to 3 bases, leaving 10 bases not matched to a gene. The CDR3 is 17 amino acids. CDR3 DNA: TGTGCCAGCAGCCAGCGAGGACAGGGGGTGAGGGACACTGAAGCTTTCTTT. It encodes CASSQRGQGVRDTEAFF.

This sequence joins TRBV5-4 and TRBJ2-1; perhaps TRBD2 as D (7 bases). The CDR3 totals 15 residues. V lost 4 bases to trimming and J lost 5 bases, with 16 bases between them. From germline, CDR1 is SGHNT and CDR2 YYREEE (reference sequence). CDR3 sequence reads: CASSPRGGSNNEQFF. The CDR3 bases are TGTGCCAGCAGCCCAAGGGGGGGAAGCAACAATGAGCAGTTCTTC.

This sequence joins TRBV19 and TRBJ1-2, with unresolved D. Germline V lookup: CDR1 LNHDA, CDR2 SQIVND (reference sequence). The CDR3 loop spans 10 amino acids. The CDR3 nucleotides are TGTGCTGGAGGTCCGGGTGGCTACACCTTC. Translating gives CAGGPGGYTF. The whole variable domain, filled in from reference TRBV19 and TRBJ1-2, reads DGGITQSPKYLFRKEGQNVTLSCEQNLNHDAMYWYRQDPGQGLRLIYYSQIVNDFQKGDIAEGYSVSREKKESFPLTVTSAQKNPTAFYLCAGGPGGYTFGSGTRLTVV.

This chain links TRBV19 with TRBJ1-3, with D possibly TRBD1 on 6 matching bases. The CDR3 contains 15 residues. Trimming took off 5 bases at V and 2 bases at J, with 13 bases between the two ends. Germline values: CDR1 LNHDA, CDR2 SQIVND (reference sequence). The CDR3 loop is CASSPSSGAGNTIYF. The CDR3 nucleotides read TGTGCCAGTAGTCCGTCATCAGGGGCTGGAAACACCATATATTTT.

The chain uses TRBV4-1 and TRBJ2-3; D is possibly TRBD2 (5 bases). Germline V gene sequence: CDR1 MGHRA, CDR2 YSYEKL. The V end lost 1 base, the J end lost 2 bases, and 10 bases lay between the germline ends. CDR3 length: 15 residues. The CDR3 region has the DNA TGCGCCAGCAGCCAAGTCGCTAGCTCCACAGATACGCAGTATTTT. Amino acid sequence: CASSQVASSTDTQYF.

This chain links TRBV19 with TRBJ1-4; D unresolved. From germline, CDR1 is LNHDA and CDR2 SQIVND (reference sequence). Trimming took off 4 bases at V and 12 bases at J, with 9 bases between the two ends. The CDR3 covers 11 residues. CDR3 in amino acids: CASSTELELFF. DNA of the CDR3: TGTGCCAGTAGTACCGAGCTTGAACTGTTTTTT.

Note on this clone: Distinct nucleotide sequences in the sample also encode this CDR3. The chain combines TRBV28 with TRBJ1-4; tentatively, D is TRBD1 (6 bases). CDR1 and CDR2 (germline): MDHEN, SYDVKM. The CDR3 runs to 15 residues. Trimming took off 6 bases at V and 5 bases at J, with 16 bases between the two ends. The CDR3 loop reads CASSPPRGANEKLFF. CDR3 sequence (DNA): TGTGCCAGCAGCCCTCCCCGGGGGGCGAATGAAAAACTGTTTTTT.

The chain combines TRBV28 with TRBJ1-6; D gene ambiguous. V dropped 7 bases and J dropped 7 bases, with 8 bases sitting between them. Looked up from germline, CDR1 is MDHEN and CDR2 is SYDVKM. The CDR3 consists of 12 residues. CDR3 bases: TGTGCCAGCACGAGGTTGAATTCACCCCTCCACTTT. It is translated as CASTRLNSPLHF. The full variable domain, in which reference TRBV28 and TRBJ1-6 provide the parts outside the CDR3, is DVKVTQSSRYLVKRTGEKVFLECVQDMDHENMFWYRQDPGLGLRLIYFSYDVKMKEKGDIPEGYSVSREKKERFSLILESASTNQTSMYLCASTRLNSPLHFGNGTRLTVT.

The chain has TRBV5-4 and TRBJ2-7; the match to TRBD1 covers 8 bases. Unmatched junction bases numbered 1, after V lost 4 bases and J lost 1 base. The CDR3 is 13 amino acids. Germline-derived CDR1 and CDR2 are SGHNT and YYREEE (reference sequence). In DNA, the CDR3 is TGTGCCAGCAGCAGGGACAGGTCCTACGAGCAGTACTTC. Amino acid sequence: CASSRDRSYEQYF.